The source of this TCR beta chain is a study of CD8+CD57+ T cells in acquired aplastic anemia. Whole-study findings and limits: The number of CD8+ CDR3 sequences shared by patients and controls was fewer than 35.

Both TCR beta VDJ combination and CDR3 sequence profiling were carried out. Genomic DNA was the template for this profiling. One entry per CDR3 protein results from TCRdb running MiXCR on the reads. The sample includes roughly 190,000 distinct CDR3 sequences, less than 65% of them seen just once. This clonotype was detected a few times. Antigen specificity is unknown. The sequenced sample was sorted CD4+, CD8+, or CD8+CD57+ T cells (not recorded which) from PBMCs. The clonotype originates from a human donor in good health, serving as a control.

The CDR3 DNA is TGTGCCAGCAGTGAAGCGCCGTCACCCCTCCACTTT. This gives the protein CASSEAPSPLHF. V and J are TRBV12-3 or TRBV12-4 and TRBJ1-6; D unresolved. V lost 5 bases to trimming and J lost 10 bases, with 9 bases between them. This CDR3 has 12 amino acids.